The rows below give T cell receptor beta chains drawn from one sample of a study of T cell responses to AZD1222 COVID-19 vaccine. The table came from immunoSEQ multiplex PCR; TCRdb's copy has only in-frame clones and leaves some out. The table includes 130,000 to 150,000 clones, roughly 87% detected once. Sequencing was performed on peripheral blood, taken 28 days after the second AZD1222 dose. Every receptor here comes from an adult who received the AZD1222 COVID-19 vaccine. The CDR3 runs from the conserved cysteine through the conserved F or W. The D gene is left open where the match is weak. Rows may omit the clone size; those that give it use once, few, many or a size class.

j_gene: TRBJ1-2; v_gene: TRBV15; d_gene: TRBD1; abundance: -; CDR3aa: CATSSRVGQGFYGYTF; CDR3nt: TGTGCCACCAGCAGCCGAGTGGGACAGGGCTTCTATGGCTACACCTTC
j_gene: TRBJ2-5; v_gene: TRBV11-3; d_gene: TRBD2; abundance: -; CDR3aa: CASRAGGALQETQYF; CDR3nt: TGTGCCAGCAGGGCGGGGGGGGCCTTACAAGAGACCCAGTACTTC
j_gene: TRBJ2-1; v_gene: TRBV30; d_gene: -; abundance: -; CDR3aa: CAWSAQTGREQFF; CDR3nt: TGTGCCTGGAGTGCTCAAACAGGGCGTGAGCAGTTCTTC
j_gene: TRBJ2-3; v_gene: TRBV19; d_gene: -; abundance: -; CDR3aa: CASSRDSGSTDTQYF; CDR3nt: TGTGCCAGTAGTAGGGACAGCGGGAGCACAGATACGCAGTATTTT
j_gene: TRBJ1-1; v_gene: TRBV7-9; d_gene: -; abundance: -; CDR3aa: CASSLSKKWVEAFF; CDR3nt: TGTGCCAGCAGCTTATCAAAAAAGTGGGTTGAAGCTTTCTTT
j_gene: TRBJ1-1; v_gene: TRBV2; d_gene: TRBD1; abundance: -; CDR3aa: CASSETTTGGYEAFF; CDR3nt: TGTGCCAGCAGCGAAACTACGACAGGGGGGTATGAAGCTTTCTTT
j_gene: TRBJ2-1; v_gene: TRBV7-8; d_gene: -; abundance: -; CDR3aa: CASSSVAEKYNEQFF; CDR3nt: TGTGCCAGCAGCTCAGTAGCGGAAAAGTACAATGAGCAGTTCTTC
j_gene: TRBJ1-1; v_gene: TRBV2; d_gene: -; abundance: -; CDR3aa: CASSEQNRNTEAFF; CDR3nt: TGTGCCAGCAGTGAGCAAAACAGGAACACTGAAGCTTTCTTT
j_gene: TRBJ1-6; v_gene: TRBV9; d_gene: -; abundance: -; CDR3aa: CASSVDGKVYNSPLHF; CDR3nt: TGTGCCAGCAGCGTAGATGGGAAGGTCTATAATTCACCCCTCCACTTT
j_gene: TRBJ1-2; v_gene: TRBV7-2; d_gene: -; abundance: -; CDR3aa: CASSLDRSYGYTF; CDR3nt: TGTGCCAGCAGCTTAGACAGGTCATATGGCTACACCTTC
j_gene: TRBJ1-4; v_gene: TRBV5-1; d_gene: -; abundance: -; CDR3aa: CASSPRPGANEKLFF; CDR3nt: TGCGCCAGCAGCCCGAGGCCAGGCGCTAATGAAAAACTGTTTTTT
j_gene: TRBJ1-2; v_gene: TRBV30; d_gene: -; abundance: -; CDR3aa: CAWKGGFNYGYTF; CDR3nt: TGTGCCTGGAAAGGGGGTTTTAACTATGGCTACACCTTC
j_gene: TRBJ2-7; v_gene: TRBV27; d_gene: -; abundance: -; CDR3aa: CASSFQGYEQYF; CDR3nt: TGTGCCAGCAGTTTCCAGGGCTACGAGCAGTACTTC
j_gene: TRBJ2-7; v_gene: TRBV28; d_gene: TRBD2; abundance: -; CDR3aa: CASRTGSGRAGYEQYF; CDR3nt: TGTGCCAGCAGGACCGGTAGCGGGAGGGCTGGATACGAGCAGTACTTC
j_gene: TRBJ2-1; v_gene: TRBV7-6; d_gene: TRBD1; abundance: -; CDR3aa: CASSYDRVYNEQFF; CDR3nt: TGTGCCAGCAGCTATGACAGGGTCTACAATGAGCAGTTCTTC
j_gene: TRBJ1-5; v_gene: TRBV28; d_gene: -; abundance: -; CDR3aa: CASSSYMKPNSNQPQHF; CDR3nt: TGTGCCAGCAGTTCTTACATGAAACCTAATAGCAATCAGCCCCAGCATTTT
j_gene: TRBJ2-1; v_gene: TRBV28; d_gene: TRBD2; abundance: -; CDR3aa: CASTRPGTSNEQFF; CDR3nt: TGTGCCAGCACCCGACCCGGGACTAGCAATGAGCAGTTCTTC
j_gene: TRBJ1-1; v_gene: TRBV6-2/TRBV6-3; d_gene: -; abundance: -; CDR3aa: CASSFLTSTEAFF; CDR3nt: TGTGCCAGCAGTTTCCTAACCTCCACTGAAGCTTTCTTT
j_gene: TRBJ1-3; v_gene: TRBV28; d_gene: TRBD1; abundance: -; CDR3aa: CASRTKHRGPRNTIYF; CDR3nt: TGTGCCAGCAGAACCAAACACAGGGGGCCTAGAAACACCATATATTTT
j_gene: TRBJ2-3; v_gene: TRBV5-6; d_gene: TRBD2; abundance: -; CDR3aa: CASSSPGLESDTQYF; CDR3nt: TGTGCCAGCAGCTCACCGGGACTAGAATCAGATACGCAGTATTTT
j_gene: TRBJ2-1; v_gene: TRBV2; d_gene: -; abundance: -; CDR3aa: CASSWGSNEQFF; CDR3nt: TGTGCCAGCTCTTGGGGGTCCAATGAGCAGTTCTTC
j_gene: TRBJ1-1; v_gene: TRBV6-5; d_gene: -; abundance: -; CDR3aa: CASRGIGGPNTEAFF; CDR3nt: TGTGCCAGCAGGGGGATTGGAGGGCCGAACACTGAAGCTTTCTTT
j_gene: TRBJ2-1; v_gene: TRBV6-5; d_gene: TRBD2; abundance: -; CDR3aa: CAIVGGEVEYNEQFF; CDR3nt: TGTGCCATCGTTGGGGGGGAGGTGGAATACAATGAGCAGTTCTTC
j_gene: TRBJ2-4; v_gene: TRBV30; d_gene: -; abundance: -; CDR3aa: CAWSHRGGRAKNIQYF; CDR3nt: TGTGCCTGGAGTCATAGGGGGGGCCGGGCCAAAAACATTCAGTACTTC
j_gene: TRBJ2-7; v_gene: TRBV15; d_gene: TRBD1; abundance: -; CDR3aa: CATSLDRAYEQYF; CDR3nt: TGTGCCACCAGCTTAGACAGGGCCTACGAGCAGTACTTC
j_gene: TRBJ2-7; v_gene: TRBV4-3; d_gene: TRBD2; abundance: once; CDR3aa: CASSQDLGLDSYEQYF; CDR3nt: TGCGCCAGCAGCCAAGATTTGGGACTAGACTCCTACGAGCAGTACTTC
j_gene: TRBJ1-2; v_gene: TRBV15; d_gene: -; abundance: -; CDR3aa: CATSRGDTSYGYTF; CDR3nt: TGTGCCACCAGCAGAGGGGACACATCCTATGGCTACACCTTC
j_gene: TRBJ2-7; v_gene: TRBV6-5; d_gene: TRBD1; abundance: -; CDR3aa: CASRRGQGDYEQYF; CDR3nt: TGTGCCAGCAGGAGAGGACAGGGGGACTACGAGCAGTACTTC
j_gene: TRBJ2-3; v_gene: TRBV4-2; d_gene: TRBD2; abundance: -; CDR3aa: CASSQEPGLAGGSDTQYF; CDR3nt: TGTGCCAGCAGCCAAGAACCGGGACTAGCGGGAGGGTCAGATACGCAGTATTTT
j_gene: TRBJ2-1; v_gene: TRBV29-1; d_gene: -; abundance: few; CDR3aa: CSVEPDSYNEQFF; CDR3nt: TGCAGCGTTGAACCCGACTCCTACAATGAGCAGTTCTTC
j_gene: TRBJ1-5; v_gene: TRBV2; d_gene: -; abundance: once; CDR3aa: CASSVGTSNQPQHF; CDR3nt: TGTGCCAGCAGTGTCGGGACAAGCAATCAGCCCCAGCATTTT
j_gene: TRBJ1-5; v_gene: TRBV5-8; d_gene: TRBD1; abundance: -; CDR3aa: CASSSGQGSNQPQHF; CDR3nt: TGTGCCAGCAGCTCGGGACAGGGCAGCAATCAGCCCCAGCATTTT
j_gene: TRBJ2-1; v_gene: TRBV19; d_gene: -; abundance: -; CDR3aa: CASRLDSLSSYNEQFF; CDR3nt: TGTGCCAGTAGGCTGGACAGCTTGAGCTCCTACAATGAGCAGTTCTTC
j_gene: TRBJ2-1; v_gene: TRBV27; d_gene: TRBD2; abundance: -; CDR3aa: CASSASGSSYNEQFF; CDR3nt: TGTGCCAGCAGTGCTAGCGGGAGCTCCTACAATGAGCAGTTCTTC
j_gene: TRBJ1-2; v_gene: TRBV6-2/TRBV6-3; d_gene: -; abundance: -; CDR3aa: CASSRDGDYGYTF; CDR3nt: TGTGCCAGCAGCCGGGACGGCGACTATGGCTACACCTTC
j_gene: TRBJ1-6; v_gene: TRBV18; d_gene: -; abundance: -; CDR3aa: CASSPPGTRGSPLHF; CDR3nt: TGTGCCAGCTCACCTCCCGGGACCCGGGGTTCACCCCTCCACTTT
j_gene: TRBJ2-3; v_gene: TRBV14; d_gene: -; abundance: -; CDR3aa: CASSLIVADTQYF; CDR3nt: TGTGCCAGCAGCCTAATAGTGGCAGATACGCAGTATTTT
j_gene: TRBJ2-7; v_gene: TRBV23-1; d_gene: TRBD2; abundance: -; CDR3aa: CAFYQSGSYEQYF; CDR3nt: TGCGCCTTTTATCAGAGCGGGAGCTACGAGCAGTACTTC
j_gene: TRBJ2-3; v_gene: TRBV21-1; d_gene: -; abundance: -; CDR3aa: CASTDTQYF; CDR3nt: TGTGCCAGCACAGATACGCAGTATTTT
j_gene: TRBJ2-7; v_gene: TRBV2; d_gene: TRBD2; abundance: -; CDR3aa: CASSAGLETYEQYF; CDR3nt: TGTGCCAGCAGTGCGGGACTAGAAACCTACGAGCAGTACTTC
j_gene: TRBJ2-1; v_gene: TRBV2; d_gene: -; abundance: -; CDR3aa: CASSEAKGHLYNEQFF; CDR3nt: TGTGCCAGCAGTGAAGCGAAGGGACACCTATACAATGAGCAGTTCTTC
j_gene: TRBJ1-3; v_gene: TRBV9; d_gene: -; abundance: -; CDR3aa: CASSVGGGDTIYF; CDR3nt: TGTGCCAGCAGCGTAGGCGGCGGAGACACCATATATTTT
j_gene: TRBJ2-7; v_gene: TRBV29-1; d_gene: -; abundance: -; CDR3aa: CSVEGDSAYEQYF; CDR3nt: TGCAGCGTTGAGGGGGATTCCGCCTACGAGCAGTACTTC
j_gene: TRBJ2-7; v_gene: TRBV3-1/TRBV3-2; d_gene: -; abundance: -; CDR3aa: CASSLIIPGRCSYEQYF; CDR3nt: TGTGCCAGCAGCCTAATTATTCCGGGACGCTGCTCCTACGAGCAGTACTTC
j_gene: TRBJ2-1; v_gene: TRBV7-9; d_gene: TRBD1; abundance: -; CDR3aa: CASSSGTGVPNEQFF; CDR3nt: TGTGCCAGCAGCTCCGGGACAGGGGTTCCGAATGAGCAGTTCTTC
j_gene: TRBJ1-5; v_gene: TRBV5-1; d_gene: -; abundance: -; CDR3aa: CASSFGQHGQPQHF; CDR3nt: TGCGCCAGCAGCTTTGGACAGCACGGTCAGCCCCAGCATTTT
j_gene: TRBJ2-7; v_gene: TRBV28; d_gene: -; abundance: -; CDR3aa: CASSPHIGSYEQYF; CDR3nt: TGTGCCAGCAGCCCTCACATAGGGTCATACGAGCAGTACTTC
j_gene: TRBJ2-3; v_gene: TRBV18; d_gene: -; abundance: -; CDR3aa: CASSVTEANTDTQYF; CDR3nt: TGTGCCAGCTCAGTAACCGAGGCCAACACAGATACGCAGTATTTT